This passage covers 20 T cell receptor beta chains from one sample sequenced in a study of blood T cells in healthy people across ages. A second PCR, run for about 7 to 11 cycles, used a sample-barcoded 5' primer plus a J-beta primer mix. TCRdb redid the calling of the 5' RACE reads with MiXCR, one entry per CDR3 protein. Among 780,000 or so distinct CDR3 sequences, roughly 56% were seen once, and the ten largest hold under 30%. Sequenced input: blood. Source of these receptors: a man between 35 and 55 years old in good health.

This clonotype was seen repeatedly, ten times or more. The CDR3 coding sequence is TGTGCCAGCAGCCAAGAAGGAGGCAGAGCCTACGAGCAGTACTTC. Translation: CASSQEGGRAYEQYF. The V and J genes are TRBV3-1 and TRBJ2-7; D possibly corresponds to TRBD2 (5 bases). V lost 0 bases, J lost 2 bases, and 11 bases lay in between. The length of the CDR3 is 15 residues. Germline CDR1 reads LGHDT; CDR2 reads YNNKEL (reference sequence).

This chain connects TRBV10-3 to TRBJ2-3; D ambiguous. In germline, CDR1 is ENHRY, CDR2 SYGVKD. The CDR3 covers 15 residues. The V end lost 4 bases, the J end lost 2 bases, and 13 bases lay between the germline ends. The CDR3 here is CAISAGGWVTDTQYF. CDR3 sequence (DNA): TGTGCCATCAGTGCCGGTGGCTGGGTCACAGATACGCAGTATTTT.

The V and J genes are TRBV12-3 or TRBV12-4 and TRBJ2-4; D perhaps matches TRBD1 (6 bases). V dropped 5 bases and J dropped 0 bases, with 11 bases sitting between them. The CDR3 has 15 residues. CDR3 sequence (DNA): TGTGCCAGCAGTGGGGGCGGACTAGCCAAAAACATTCAGTACTTC. Translation gives CASSGGGLAKNIQYF.

This chain's CDR3 is CATVRELGEQYF. The CDR3 DNA follows: TGTGCCACCGTACGGGAGCTTGGTGAGCAGTACTTC. The J gene is TRBJ2-7, the V gene TRBV28, with a tentative D call TRBD2 (6 bases). Between the trimmed V and J ends, which lost 10 bases and 7 bases, there was a span of 17 bases. The CDR3 is 12 residues long. Germline values: CDR1 MDHEN, CDR2 SYDVKM.

The chain uses TRBV12-3 or TRBV12-4 and TRBJ2-7; tentative D call: TRBD2 (6 bases). The DNA matches TRBJ2-5 better at its end, which makes the J call doubtful. CDR3 size: 15 residues. CDR3 amino acids: CASSLVTGVQETQYF. DNA for the CDR3: TGTGCCAGCAGTTTAGTTACGGGGGTACAAGAGACCCAGTACTTC.

The V and J genes are TRBV7-9 and TRBJ2-5, with TRBD1 matching over 7 bases. J gave up 2 bases and V 5 bases, and 8 bases lay outside the gene matches. The CDR3 sequence is 15 residues long. Per the germline V gene, CDR1 is SEHNR and CDR2 is FQNEAQ (reference sequence). The DNA of the CDR3 is TGTGCCAGCAGCAGCCGGGACAGCTTTCAAGAGACCCAGTACTTC. It translates to CASSSRDSFQETQYF.

The CDR3 bases are TGCGCCAGCAGCCAAGATGGCCCTGGTAAAACCTTCGAGCAGTACTTC. It encodes CASSQDGPGKTFEQYF. The chain couples TRBV4-3 to TRBJ2-1; D unresolved. The DNA end favors TRBJ2-7, so the J call may be wrong. The CDR3 length is 16 residues. Germline CDR1 and CDR2: LGHNA and YSLEER.

J is TRBJ2-3 and V is TRBV7-2, with TRBD2 identical over 7 bases. Germline trimming cut 5 bases from V and 0 bases from J; bases unmatched to any gene: 5. Germline V gene sequence: CDR1 SGHTA, CDR2 FQGNSA. The CDR3 runs 15 residues. The CDR3 region is CASSRTSESTDTQYF. The CDR3 region has the DNA TGTGCCAGCAGCCGCACTAGCGAAAGCACAGATACGCAGTATTTT.

The rearrangement joins TRBV5-4 to TRBJ2-5; weak D call: TRBD1 (6 bases). The CDR3 loop spans 14 amino acids. The germline gives CDR1 SGHNT, CDR2 YYREEE (reference sequence). V lost 1 base and J lost 1, with 8 bases in between. This CDR3 reads CASSLRTVQETQYF. CDR3 nucleotide sequence: TGTGCCAGCAGCTTGCGGACAGTCCAAGAGACCCAGTACTTC.

The chain has TRBV20-1 and TRBJ1-2; no clear D gene. V was shortened by 5 bases and J by 8 bases, with 15 bases between the two germline ends. The CDR3 sequence is 12 residues long. The germline gives CDR1 DFQATT, CDR2 SNEGSKA (reference sequence). CDR3 DNA: TGCAGTGCTCAGAGGACCAGCGGAGGCTACACCTTC. Translation gives CSAQRTSGGYTF.

This chain joins TRBV20-1 and TRBJ2-4, with 7 bases lining up with TRBD1. V shed 4 bases, J shed 13 bases, and the junction held 10 bases outside the gene matches. Germline loops: CDR1 DFQATT, CDR2 SNEGSKA (reference sequence). The CDR3 consists of 12 residues. The CDR3 DNA follows: TGCAGTGCTACTCGACAGGGAATCAGGCAGTACTTC. Encoded protein: CSATRQGIRQYF.

The CDR3 DNA is TGTGCCAGCAGCTTTGGGGGCCTTCGGGAGACCCAGTACTTC. Protein sequence: CASSFGGLRETQYF. This chain links TRBV7-9 with TRBJ2-5, with TRBD1 as a possible D gene (6 bases). The CDR3 is 14 residues long. Germline assignment: CDR1 SEHNR and CDR2 FQNEAQ (reference sequence). The V end lost 3 bases, the J end lost 5 bases, and 13 bases lay between the germline ends.

With respect to this clonotype: A read error is possible here, since a much larger clone lies one base away. The rearrangement uses TRBV7-2 and TRBJ2-6; tentatively, D is TRBD2 (5 bases). This CDR3 comprises 18 residues. Looked up from germline, CDR1 is SGHTA and CDR2 is FQGNSA. V shed 5 bases and J shed 3 bases, with 20 bases lying between them. CDR3 in DNA: TGTGCCAGCAGCCCCAATTCCCCCCGGGGTTTTGGGGCCAACGTCCTGACTTTC. The encoded protein is CASSPNSPRGFGANVLTF.

The V gene is TRBV9, the J gene TRBJ2-6; D ambiguous. This CDR3 has 18 residues. In germline, CDR1 is SGDLS, CDR2 YYNGEE. Trimming took 3 bases from V and 0 from J, leaving 16 bases between them. This CDR3 is CASSAQPTQRSGANVLTF. Here the CDR3 DNA reads TGTGCCAGCAGCGCCCAGCCCACACAGCGCTCTGGGGCCAACGTCCTGACTTTC.

The chain has TRBV12-3 or TRBV12-4 and TRBJ1-2; D is undetermined. This CDR3 region has 14 residues. Deletions cut 7 bases from V and 0 bases from J, with 12 bases between. The CDR3 loop reads CASTPEASNYGYTF. The CDR3 nucleotides are TGTGCCAGCACCCCTGAGGCCTCTAACTATGGCTACACCTTC.

The chain couples TRBV7-2 to TRBJ2-3, with TRBD2 identical over 7 bases. The V gene end was trimmed by 5 bases and the J gene end by 5 bases; junction bases not matched to a gene: 19. From germline, CDR1 is SGHTA and CDR2 FQGNSA. The CDR3 length is 18 residues. DNA of the CDR3: TGTGCCAGCAGCATGCAACTCGGCGGGAGATTCGGGAAAGATACGCAGTATTTT. This sequence encodes CASSMQLGGRFGKDTQYF.

The rearrangement joins TRBV6-6 to TRBJ1-2; D might be TRBD1 (6 bases). Germline V CDR1 and CDR2: MNHNY, SVGAGI (reference sequence). The CDR3 loop spans 14 amino acids. V was trimmed by 0 bases and J by 10 bases, leaving 15 bases between them. The CDR3 region is CASSYSGGADSYTF. CDR3 sequence (DNA): TGTGCCAGCAGTTACTCGGGGGGGGCAGACTCCTACACCTTC.

This clonotype turned up a few times. Written as DNA, the CDR3 is TGCGCCAGCAGCTTGGAAGCAGGGACCTACACAGATACGCAGTATTTT. Its protein is CASSLEAGTYTDTQYF. This rearrangement joins TRBV5-1 to TRBJ2-3; possibly TRBD1 or TRBD2 for D (5 bases each). V lost 0 bases and J lost 2, with 13 bases in between. This CDR3 spans 16 amino acids. Germline values: CDR1 SGHRS, CDR2 YFSETQ.

This clonotype has only a few counts. This sequence joins TRBV20-1 and TRBJ2-5; 9 bases map to TRBD1. The DNA matches TRBJ2-4 better at its end, which makes the J call doubtful. The CDR3 extends over 13 amino acids. The V gene's germline CDR1 is DFQATT and CDR2 SNEGSKA (reference sequence). The CDR3 region is CSASGQGKNIQYF. The CDR3 DNA sequence: TGCAGTGCTAGCGGACAGGGGAAAAACATTCAGTACTTC.

A word on this clonotype: Sequence at one end of the junction differs from germline and may be a read error. The chain links TRBV7-2 to TRBJ2-7, with 14 bases matching TRBD2. This CDR3 has 15 amino acids. CDR1 and CDR2 from the germline V gene are SGHTA and FQGNSA. The CDR3 loop is CAGSSRLAGGHEQYF. DNA of the CDR3: TGTGCCGGCAGCTCTCGACTAGCGGGAGGGCACGAGCAGTACTTC.